This T cell receptor beta chain came from a study of blood T cell repertoires in COVID-19. As for the study in general: Both acute and convalescent COVID-19 samples were obtained from the United States, Italy and Spain. Sample material is recorded as cDNA or gDNA derived from T cells, B-cell-depleted T cells, or PBMCs.

Per the original methods: By means of reference gene primer amplification, nucleated cell counts were estimated. Generated by immunoSEQ multiplex PCR, the TCRdb table keeps only in-frame clones and is missing some. For V, J and clone size, that table is used; D and trimming come from the DNA. In the table there are 200,000 to 300,000 clones, 84% of which are singletons. V was cut by 4 bases and J by 8 bases, with 16 bases left in between. CDR1 and CDR2 from the germline V gene are SGHKS and YYEKEE (reference sequence). The CDR3 is made up of 15 amino acids. This receptor was taken from a woman between 40 and 50 years old who had recovered from COVID-19. The chain couples TRBV5-5 to TRBJ1-6; D possibly corresponds to TRBD1 (6 bases). The sample was peripheral blood. In nucleotides, the CDR3 is TGTGCCAGCAGCATACCGACAGGTTGGGATTCACCCCTCCACTTT. It is translated as CASSIPTGWDSPLHF.